The clone carrying this TCR beta chain appeared a few times. Its target is not known. The TCRbeta library was prepared with unique molecular identifiers. TCRdb re-called the PCR reads through MiXCR, storing one row per CDR3 protein. The repertoire holds 200,000 to 300,000 distinct CDR3 sequences, with 24% as singletons. The sample comes from a study of T-cell reconstitution after alpha-beta-depleted transplantation in children. General study points: A year had passed since transplant, and T-cell counts and diversity by then came mostly from newly produced T cells. High day-60 TCRbeta diversity in some patients came from surviving recipient T cells and thymic progenitors. At around two months after transplant, the alpha-beta T cells were reportedly derived from several hundred expanded clones that came from non-depleted graft cells.

This sample comprised PBMCs, mostly from graft donor cells, obtained 360 days after TCRalphabeta/CD19-depleted stem cell transplant. This clonotype was sampled from a female patient aged 2-10 years who had a stem cell transplant for congenital amegakaryocytic thrombocytopenia, so the T cells may come from the graft donor.

The CDR3 DNA sequence: TGCAGCGTTTCACTAGCGGGAGACGCAGATACGCAGTATTTT. Translating gives CSVSLAGDADTQYF. This chain connects TRBV29-1 to TRBJ2-3; TRBD2 matches at 11 bases. Trimming took 5 bases from V and 4 from J; bases not matched to a gene: 5. The CDR3 has 14 residues. Germline CDR1 SQVTM, CDR2 ANQGSEA.